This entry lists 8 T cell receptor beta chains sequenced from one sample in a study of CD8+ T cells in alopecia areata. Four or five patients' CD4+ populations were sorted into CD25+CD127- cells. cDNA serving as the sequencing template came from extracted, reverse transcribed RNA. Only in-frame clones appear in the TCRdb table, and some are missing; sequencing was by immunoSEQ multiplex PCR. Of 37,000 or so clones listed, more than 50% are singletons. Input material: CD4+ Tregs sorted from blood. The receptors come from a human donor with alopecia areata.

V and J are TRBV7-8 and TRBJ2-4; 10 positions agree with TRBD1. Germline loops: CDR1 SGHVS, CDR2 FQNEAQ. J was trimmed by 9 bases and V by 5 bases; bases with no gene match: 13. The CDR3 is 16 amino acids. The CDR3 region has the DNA TGTGCCAGCAGCCTACTAGGGACAGGGGTTGCGGTCATTCAGTACTTC. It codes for CASSLLGTGVAVIQYF. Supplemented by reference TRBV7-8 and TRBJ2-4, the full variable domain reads GAGVSQSPRYKVAKRGQDVALRCDPISGHVSLFWYQQALGQGPEFLTYFQNEAQLDKSGLPSDRFFAERPEGSVSTLKIQRTQQEDSAVYLCASSLLGTGVAVIQYFGAGTRLSVL.

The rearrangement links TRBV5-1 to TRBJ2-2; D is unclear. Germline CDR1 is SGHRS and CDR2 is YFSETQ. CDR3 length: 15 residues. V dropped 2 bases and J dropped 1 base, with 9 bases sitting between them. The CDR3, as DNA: TGCGCCAGCAGCTTACGGAGTTTGAACACCGGGGAGCTGTTTTTT. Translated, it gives CASSLRSLNTGELFF.

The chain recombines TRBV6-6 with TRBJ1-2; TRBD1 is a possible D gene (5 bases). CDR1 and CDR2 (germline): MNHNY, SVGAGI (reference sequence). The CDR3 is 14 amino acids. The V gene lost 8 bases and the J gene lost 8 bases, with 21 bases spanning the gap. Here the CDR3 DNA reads TGTGCCAGCTCCGGACAATTTCGCATGAACGGCTACACCTTC. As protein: CASSGQFRMNGYTF.

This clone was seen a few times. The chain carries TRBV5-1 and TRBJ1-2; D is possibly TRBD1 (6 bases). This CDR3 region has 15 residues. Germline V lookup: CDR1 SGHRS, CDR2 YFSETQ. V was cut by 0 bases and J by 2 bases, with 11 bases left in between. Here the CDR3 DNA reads TGCGCCAGCAGCTTGGCCGCAGGGGCCAACTATGGCTACACCTTC. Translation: CASSLAAGANYGYTF.

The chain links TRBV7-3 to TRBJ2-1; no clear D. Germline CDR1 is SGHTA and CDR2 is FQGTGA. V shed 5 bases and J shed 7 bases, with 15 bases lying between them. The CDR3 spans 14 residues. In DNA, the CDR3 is TGTGCCAGCAGCCCCCGCGAAACCAGAAATGAGCAGTTCTTC. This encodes CASSPRETRNEQFF. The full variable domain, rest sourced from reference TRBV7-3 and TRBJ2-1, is GAGVSQTPSNKVTEKGKYVELRCDPISGHTALYWYRQSLGQGPEFLIYFQGTGAADDSGLPNDRFFAVRPEGSVSTLKIQRTERGDSAVYLCASSPRETRNEQFFGPGTRLTVL.

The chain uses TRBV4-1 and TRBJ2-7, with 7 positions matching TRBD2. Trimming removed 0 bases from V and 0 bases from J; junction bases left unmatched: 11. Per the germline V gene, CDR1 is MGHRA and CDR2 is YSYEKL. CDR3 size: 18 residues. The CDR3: CASSQDLNSGLFSYEQYF. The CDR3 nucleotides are TGCGCCAGCAGCCAAGATCTTAATAGCGGGCTCTTCTCCTACGAGCAGTACTTC.

CDR3 residues: CASLMDRGGQPQHF. The CDR3 nucleotides are TGTGCCAGCCTCATGGACAGGGGAGGTCAGCCCCAGCATTTT. This chain connects TRBV6-6 to TRBJ1-5; TRBD1 matches 9 bases. The CDR3 has 14 amino acids. V shed 8 bases and J 6 bases; nucleotides not matched to a gene: 8. Germline assignment: CDR1 MNHNY and CDR2 SVGAGI (reference sequence).

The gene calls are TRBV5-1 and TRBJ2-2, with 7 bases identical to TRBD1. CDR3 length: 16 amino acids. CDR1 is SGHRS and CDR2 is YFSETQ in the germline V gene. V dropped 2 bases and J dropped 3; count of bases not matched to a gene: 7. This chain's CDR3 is CASSFSADRHTGELFF. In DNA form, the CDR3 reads TGCGCCAGCAGCTTCTCAGCGGACAGGCACACCGGGGAGCTGTTTTTT.